This TCR beta chain comes out of a study of T cell responses to AZD1222 COVID-19 vaccine. Overall study findings and caveats: Targeting of unmutated variant regions was reportedly seen in nearly half of spike-specific TCRs. Baseline seropositives among AZD1222 recipients totaled only six or seven. Possibly, clonal diversity was underestimated; donors were largely white British and included more females.

Measured with immunoSEQ multiplex PCR; TCRdb has only the in-frame clones, and not every one. In the table there are tens of thousands of clones, under 90% of which are singletons. This clone has a handful of counts. Its target is not known. The CDR3 extends over 15 amino acids. J lost 3 bases, V lost 1 base, and 5 bases had no gene match. Germline CDR1 is SGHAT and CDR2 is FQNNGV. The chain has TRBV11-2 and TRBJ2-7, with 8 bases lining up with TRBD1. This TCR was recovered from an adult who received the AZD1222 COVID-19 vaccine. The input for sequencing was peripheral blood, taken 28 days after the second AZD1222 dose. In DNA, the CDR3 is TGTGCCAGCAGCTTAGTAGCAGGACAGGGCTACGAGCAGTACTTC. Translated, it gives CASSLVAGQGYEQYF.